This passage covers 3 T cell receptor beta chains from one sample sequenced in a study of control samples from healthy donors and cancer patients. This table comes from immunoSEQ multiplex PCR, and its TCRdb copy is limited to in-frame clones, with some not included. The sample shows 98,000 or so clones, roughly 79% of them seen only once. Material for sequencing was blood. These receptors came from a man aged 18 to 29 in good health.

This rearrangement joins TRBV4-3 to TRBJ1-2, with 8 bases that match TRBD1. The V gene end was trimmed by 2 bases and the J gene end by 8 bases; junction bases not matched to a gene: 4. The germline V gene encodes CDR1 LGHNA and CDR2 YSLEER. The CDR3 is 13 amino acids. The CDR3, as DNA: TGCGCCAGCAGCCAATTGACAGGGGAAGGCTACACCTTC. Amino acids: CASSQLTGEGYTF.

The chain uses TRBV4-3 and TRBJ2-3, with TRBD2 matching 11 bases. The CDR3 length is 18 residues. The V and J ends lost 4 bases and 3 bases, in that order; junction bases with no gene match: 12. Germline V gives CDR1 LGHNA, CDR2 YSLEER. The CDR3 loop is CASSRLAGGPLGTDTQYF. In DNA form, the CDR3 reads TGCGCCAGCAGCCGATTAGCGGGGGGGCCCCTGGGGACAGATACGCAGTATTTT.

V and J are TRBV4-1 and TRBJ1-4, with no clear D. This CDR3 comprises 14 residues. The V and J ends lost 0 bases and 10 bases respectively, with 12 bases between them. Germline V gives CDR1 MGHRA, CDR2 YSYEKL. CDR3 region: CASSQDPTDLKLFF. The CDR3 DNA reads TGCGCCAGCAGCCAAGATCCGACGGACTTAAAACTGTTTTTT.